A selection of T cell receptor beta chains follows, all from one sample in a study of vaccination and CD4 T cells after COVID-19. Which antigens these TCRs recognize remains unknown. In TCRdb, the PCR reads were re-called with MiXCR into one record per CDR3 protein. The sample lists about 13,000 distinct CDR3 sequences; around 38% were seen once. Sample: CD4+ T cells from blood, cultured in vitro, taken after SARS-CoV-2 vaccination. These TCRs come from a human donor who had recovered from COVID-19. CDR3s include the opening cysteine and the closing phenylalanine or tryptophan. A D gene is named only where the DNA matches it firmly. Size is stated for part of the rows, as once, few or many counts, or as a class when the clone is expanded.

d_call,j_call,clone_size,v_call,cdr3_nt,cdr3_aa
NA,TRBJ2-1,few,TRBV15,TGTGCCACGGGGGGACGGAACCCCCTGGAGCAGTTCTTC,CATGGRNPLEQFF
NA,TRBJ1-2,NA,TRBV10-3,TGTGCCATCAGTGAACGGGTTCCCTATGGCTACACCTTC,CAISERVPYGYTF
NA,TRBJ1-5,few,TRBV20-1,TGCAGTGCTAGATTACAGGGAGGCAATCAGCCCCAGCATTTT,CSARLQGGNQPQHF
NA,TRBJ1-1,few,TRBV27,TGTGCCAGCAGTTTTACAGGGTGGAGCACTGAAGCTTTCTTT,CASSFTGWSTEAFF
TRBD2,TRBJ2-7,NA,TRBV7-9,TGTGCCAGCAGCTGGCGGGGACTAGCGGGAATCCACGAGCAGTACTTC,CASSWRGLAGIHEQYF
NA,TRBJ1-2,NA,TRBV7-9,TGTGCCAGCAGCGGCTTAGAAAGGCGGGATGGCTACACCTTC,CASSGLERRDGYTF
NA,TRBJ2-3,few,TRBV20-1,TGCAGTGCGACTAGATTTGTTGGGGATACGCAGTATTTT,CSATRFVGDTQYF
NA,TRBJ1-2,NA,TRBV18,TGTGCCAGCTCACCGGTCAGGGAGGCTAACTATGGCTACACCTTC,CASSPVREANYGYTF
NA,TRBJ2-7,NA,TRBV7-2,TGTGCCAGCAGCTTAGTGTGGGACCGCGAGCAGTACTTC,CASSLVWDREQYF
TRBD1,TRBJ1-1,once,TRBV5-1,TGCGCCAGCAGCGAGGGACAGGGAGCTTTCTTT,CASSEGQGAFF
NA,TRBJ2-2,NA,TRBV6-5,TGTGCCAGCAGTTTAATGGGGGCAGCCGGGGAGCTGTTTTTT,CASSLMGAAGELFF
TRBD2,TRBJ2-7,NA,TRBV15,TGTGCCACCAGCAGAGATTTAGGGCGGGGGAGAACCTACGAGCAGTACTTC,CATSRDLGRGRTYEQYF
TRBD1,TRBJ2-1,few,TRBV20-1,TGCAGTGCTAGGTGGGTGACAGGGGCCTACAATGAGCAGTTCTTC,CSARWVTGAYNEQFF
NA,TRBJ1-2,few,TRBV15,TGTGCCACCAGCAGAGATAGTTTTCAGAGTAACTATGGCTACACCTTC,CATSRDSFQSNYGYTF
NA,TRBJ2-1,few,TRBV6-1,TGTGCCAGCGGTCGGTCGGGGGAAGAGCAGTTCTTC,CASGRSGEEQFF
NA,TRBJ1-5,NA,TRBV7-6,TGTGCCAGCAGCTCCCCGAATCAGCCCCAGCATTTT,CASSSPNQPQHF
TRBD1,TRBJ1-2,NA,TRBV30,TGTGCCTGGAGGGCAGGGGGCGAGGGGAACACCTTC,CAWRAGGEGNTF
NA,TRBJ1-5,few,TRBV11-2,TGTGCCAGCAGCTTAGTATGGGGGTATAGCAATCAGCCCCAGCATTTT,CASSLVWGYSNQPQHF
TRBD2,TRBJ2-5,NA,TRBV9,TGTGCCAGCAGCCCCAGCGGGAGGAGTCCAGAGACCCAGTACTTC,CASSPSGRSPETQYF
TRBD1,TRBJ1-2,NA,TRBV5-4,TGTGCCAGCAGTTCGGACAGGGCTAACTATGGCTACACCTTC,CASSSDRANYGYTF
TRBD1,TRBJ2-7,few,TRBV24-1,TGTGCCACCAGTGACTTTGGCTCAGGGGGCGTCTACGAGCAGTACTTC,CATSDFGSGGVYEQYF
TRBD1,TRBJ1-1,NA,TRBV7-2,TGTGCCAGCAGCTTAGGGGGGACAGGGATGGGAGGGGAAGCTTTCTTT,CASSLGGTGMGGEAFF
NA,TRBJ1-2,NA,TRBV20-1,TGCAGTGCTAGAGATTTAGTCAGCAACTATGGCTACACCTTC,CSARDLVSNYGYTF
NA,TRBJ2-7,NA,TRBV2,TGTGCCAGCAGTGAACTGAACGGAGGATACGAGCAGTACTTC,CASSELNGGYEQYF
NA,TRBJ1-5,few,TRBV20-1,TGCAGTGCTATATCCATATCAGGGGTTAGCAATCAGCCCCAGCATTTT,CSAISISGVSNQPQHF
NA,TRBJ2-7,NA,TRBV30,TGTGCCTGGAGTGTACGGCCGGACGGCGAGCAGTACTTC,CAWSVRPDGEQYF
TRBD2,TRBJ2-5,NA,TRBV7-2,TGTGCCAGCAGCCCACCGGGACTAGCGGGAGTCGGACCCCCAGAGACCCAGTACTTC,CASSPPGLAGVGPPETQYF
NA,TRBJ2-3,NA,TRBV7-3,TGTGCCAGCAGCCCCCATGGAAGGAGCACAGATACGCAGTATTTT,CASSPHGRSTDTQYF
TRBD2,TRBJ2-1,NA,TRBV6-1,TGTGCCAGCAGTGCCCCCGGGACTAGCGGGGGAGAGCAGTTCTTC,CASSAPGTSGGEQFF
NA,TRBJ2-5,NA,TRBV6-2/TRBV6-3,TGTGCCAGCAGAACTAGTGGTGAAGAGACCCAGTACTTC,CASRTSGEETQYF
NA,TRBJ2-1,few,TRBV20-1,TGCAGTGCTAGGGGGGGCAAGGCCGGCAATGAGCAGTTCTTC,CSARGGKAGNEQFF
NA,TRBJ1-5,NA,TRBV21-1,TGTGCCAGCAGCGCGACAGGGGCCTTCAATCAGCCCCAGCATTTT,CASSATGAFNQPQHF
TRBD2,TRBJ2-5,NA,TRBV2,TGTGCCAGCAGAGCCGGGACTAAAGAGACCCAGTACTTC,CASRAGTKETQYF
NA,TRBJ1-1,few,TRBV20-1,TGCAGTGCCCTTGCTCGGGGACCCCGGGTGAACACTGAAGCTTTCTTT,CSALARGPRVNTEAFF
NA,TRBJ1-1,few,TRBV7-2,TGTGCCAGCAGCAGGAGAGGAGAGAACACTGAAGCTTTCTTT,CASSRRGENTEAFF
TRBD2,TRBJ2-1,NA,TRBV28,TGTGCCAGCAGTCCCCGGGCCCCCTTAGCGGGAGGGCGCTACAATGAGCAGTTCTTC,CASSPRAPLAGGRYNEQFF
TRBD2,TRBJ2-2,NA,TRBV7-3,TGTGCCAGCAGCGCGGGACTAGCGGGGGGCACCGGGGAGCTGTTTTTT,CASSAGLAGGTGELFF
TRBD2,TRBJ2-5,few,TRBV20-1,TGCAGTGCCCAGGCCACTAGCGGGAACCAAGAGACCCAGTACTTC,CSAQATSGNQETQYF
NA,TRBJ2-7,few,TRBV20-1,TGCAGTGCTAGAGACTTAAACAGGGTCTACGAGCAGTACTTC,CSARDLNRVYEQYF
NA,TRBJ2-1,NA,TRBV7-9,TGTGCCAGCAGCGTGGGACCCGGCTCCTACAATGAGCAGTTCTTC,CASSVGPGSYNEQFF
NA,TRBJ2-7,few,TRBV2,TGTGCCAGCAGTGAAGCGGGGGGCCTTAACCCTGGGGAGTACTTC,CASSEAGGLNPGEYF
NA,TRBJ1-1,once,TRBV11-2,TGTGCCAGCAGCTTTGGTTGGGGCGGATCGTCTGAAGCTTTCTTT,CASSFGWGGSSEAFF
NA,TRBJ1-6,once,TRBV4-2,TGTGCCAGCAGCCAAGATCCGGGAATGGATTCACCCCTCCACTTT,CASSQDPGMDSPLHF
NA,TRBJ2-1,few,TRBV20-1,TGCAGTGCTAGAGGTCAAGGGGCTAGCTCCTACAATGAGCAGTTCTTC,CSARGQGASSYNEQFF
NA,TRBJ2-5,NA,TRBV20-1,TGCAGTGTCAACCCTAGGGGAGAGACCCAGTACTTC,CSVNPRGETQYF
TRBD2,TRBJ2-2,NA,TRBV19,TGTGCCACACGGGGTCGGCTAGCGGCGAACACCGGGGAGCTGTTTTTT,CATRGRLAANTGELFF
NA,TRBJ1-2,few,TRBV20-1,TGCAGTGCTAGAGACAGGGGAGAGAGTAACTATGGCTACACCTTC,CSARDRGESNYGYTF